Below are 32 T cell receptor beta chains sequenced from a single sample in a study of blood T cells in healthy people across ages. The second PCR ran about 6 to 11 cycles with a sample-barcoded 5' primer and J-beta primers. TCRdb recomputed calls from the 5' RACE reads with MiXCR, one row per CDR3 protein. The table has about 640,000 distinct CDR3 sequences, roughly 50% seen once. Sequenced sample: blood. The receptors come from a man aged 55 to 70 in good health.

The gene calls are TRBV9 and TRBJ1-2, with unresolved D. This CDR3 spans 14 amino acids. V was clipped by 4 bases and J by 0 bases, with 10 bases between them. CDR1 and CDR2 (germline): SGDLS, YYNGEE. CDR3 in DNA: TGTGCCAGCAGCACCGCCAGGACTAACTATGGCTACACCTTC. Translating it yields CASSTARTNYGYTF. The variable domain in full, with the rest retrieved from reference TRBV9 and TRBJ1-2, is DSGVTQTPKHLITATGQRVTLRCSPRSGDLSVYWYQQSLDQGLQFLIQYYNGEERAKGNILERFSAQQFPDLHSELNLSSLELGDSALYFCASSTARTNYGYTFGSGTRLTVV.

A single count supports this clonotype. The rearrangement uses TRBV5-1 and TRBJ1-2; D remains unclear. The CDR3 extends over 14 amino acids. Trimming left V 0 bases short and J 8 bases short, with 14 bases between. Per the germline V gene, CDR1 is SGHRS and CDR2 is YFSETQ. The CDR3 DNA reads TGCGCCAGCAGCTTGGACGGCCTAAGTAGCGGCTACACCTTC. Protein sequence: CASSLDGLSSGYTF.

The gene calls are TRBV20-1 and TRBJ2-3, with TRBD2 matching over 9 bases. The V and J ends lost 4 bases and 5 bases, in that order; junction bases with no gene match: 13. Germline CDR1 is DFQATT and CDR2 is SNEGSKA (reference sequence). CDR3 size: 16 residues. CDR3 in DNA: TGCAGTGCTACCCCGAATAGCGGGGGCATCAGAGATACGCAGTATTTT. It translates to CSATPNSGGIRDTQYF.

Note on this clonotype: A read error is possible here, since a much larger clone lies one base away. This chain connects TRBV12-3 or TRBV12-4 to TRBJ2-7, with D uncertain. The CDR3 extends over 12 amino acids. The V end lost 5 bases, the J end lost 7 bases, and 12 bases lay between the germline ends. Written as DNA, the CDR3 is TGTGCCAGCAGTCCCTCCCCGAATGAGCAGTACTTC. Translation: CASSPSPNEQYF.

This clonotype showed up just a few times. The chain combines TRBV5-1 with TRBJ2-5, with 13 nucleotides matching TRBD2. This CDR3 has 17 residues. V lost 4 bases and J lost 0; bases outside the gene matches: 6. Germline V CDR1 and CDR2: SGHRS, YFSETQ. The chain's CDR3 is CASSTLTSGGYQETQYF. The CDR3 DNA sequence: TGCGCCAGCAGCACCCTGACTAGCGGGGGGTACCAAGAGACCCAGTACTTC. Full variable domain (outside the CDR3, taken from reference TRBV5-1 and TRBJ2-5): KAGVTQTPRYLIKTRGQQVTLSCSPISGHRSVSWYQQTPGQGLQFLFEYFSETQRNKGNFPGRFSGRQFSNSRSEMNVSTLELGDSALYLCASSTLTSGGYQETQYFGPGTRLLVL.

A few counts support this clonotype. The J gene is TRBJ1-6, the V gene TRBV20-1; 9 nucleotides line up with TRBD1. This CDR3 contains 16 residues. The junction had 11 bases not matched to a gene; V was cut back by 3 bases and J by 8 bases. Germline V gene data show CDR1 as DFQATT and CDR2 as SNEGSKA (reference sequence). CDR3 in DNA: TGCAGTGCTAGGGGGGACAGGGTCGGAATTGATTCACCCCTCCACTTT. This codes for CSARGDRVGIDSPLHF.

The chain recombines TRBV5-1 with TRBJ2-4; weak D call: TRBD2 (6 bases). The DNA end favors TRBJ2-5, so the J call may be wrong. The CDR3 sequence is 14 residues long. Germline values: CDR1 SGHRS, CDR2 YFSETQ. Written as DNA, the CDR3 is TGCGCCAGCAGCCGGGACGTAAGCGGGGAGACCCAGTACTTC. Translated, it gives CASSRDVSGETQYF.

V and J are TRBV20-1 and TRBJ1-2; D is possibly TRBD1 (5 bases). In germline, CDR1 is DFQATT, CDR2 SNEGSKA (reference sequence). V was cut by 1 base and J by 7 bases, with 19 bases left in between. The CDR3 has 15 residues. The CDR3 sequence: CSARAGRAFQGGYTF. The CDR3, as DNA: TGCAGTGCTAGAGCCGGCAGGGCCTTCCAGGGTGGCTACACCTTC.

There are many counts of this clonotype. The rearrangement uses TRBV29-1 and TRBJ2-5, with 7 bases that match TRBD1. The germline CDR1 and CDR2 sequences are SQVTM and ANQGSEA. The CDR3 loop spans 14 amino acids. The J segment lost 3 bases and the V segment lost 6 bases, leaving 10 bases of the junction unmatched. The CDR3 here is CSVKPGQSEETQYF. In nucleotides, the CDR3 is TGCAGCGTAAAACCGGGACAGAGTGAAGAGACCCAGTACTTC. The full variable domain, completed using reference TRBV29-1 and TRBJ2-5, is SAVISQKPSRDICQRGTSLTIQCQVDSQVTMMFWYRQQPGQSLTLIATANQGSEATYESGFVIDKFPISRPNLTFSTLTVSNMSPEDSSIYLCSVKPGQSEETQYFGPGTRLLVL.

V and J are TRBV3-1 and TRBJ2-3; 8 bases agree with TRBD1. Near its end, the DNA agrees better with TRBJ1-5, so the J call may be wrong. Germline loops: CDR1 LGHDT, CDR2 YNNKEL (reference sequence). This CDR3 has 17 amino acids. The CDR3 reads CASSQGVDRVVTDTQHF. The CDR3 coding sequence is TGTGCCAGCAGCCAAGGCGTGGACAGGGTGGTGACAGACACGCAGCATTTT.

This clonotype was detected only a few times. The genes are TRBV29-1 and TRBJ2-3; possibly TRBD2 for D (6 bases). Germline assignment: CDR1 SQVTM and CDR2 ANQGSEA. The CDR3 contains 15 residues. Trimming took 5 bases from V and 3 from J, leaving 18 bases between them. The chain's CDR3 is CSVSRSGTVTDTQYF. CDR3 DNA sequence: TGCAGCGTTTCCCGTTCCGGGACTGTGACAGATACGCAGTATTTT.

V usage is TRBV9 and J usage is TRBJ2-7, with 7 bases fitting TRBD2. The V segment lost 1 base and the J segment 4 bases; nucleotides outside the gene matches: 2. The CDR3 is 13 residues long. Looked up from germline, CDR1 is SGDLS and CDR2 is YYNGEE. CDR3 region: CASSVNSGYEQYF. The CDR3, as DNA: TGTGCCAGCAGCGTAAATAGCGGGTACGAGCAGTACTTC.

CDR3 protein: CSARWASTDTQYF. CDR3 bases: TGCAGTGCTAGATGGGCTAGCACAGATACGCAGTATTTT. The V gene is TRBV20-1, the J gene TRBJ2-3, with unresolved D. The V gene lost 2 bases and the J gene lost 0 bases, with 6 bases spanning the gap. The CDR3 spans 13 residues. Germline-derived CDR1 and CDR2 are DFQATT and SNEGSKA (reference sequence).

The chain is built from TRBV6-5 and TRBJ2-5; TRBD2 matches 8 bases. The CDR3 spans 16 residues. The ends lost 6 bases at V and 4 bases at J; junction bases unmatched: 13. Germline CDR1 and CDR2: MNHEY and SVGAGI. The CDR3 spells CASRKRGSPGGETQYF. CDR3 nucleotides: TGTGCCAGCAGAAAGCGGGGGTCTCCCGGGGGAGAGACCCAGTACTTC.

DNA of the CDR3: TGTGCCAGCAGCCAAGGGGTAGAAGAAGGAGAGGAGACCCAGTACTTC. Encoded protein: CASSQGVEEGEETQYF. This chain links TRBV3-1 with TRBJ2-4; no firm D call. The DNA matches TRBJ2-5 better at its end, which makes the J call doubtful. The germline CDR1 and CDR2 sequences are LGHDT and YNNKEL (reference sequence). The CDR3 is 16 amino acids.

The chain has TRBV5-1 and TRBJ1-1; no reliable D call. The germline V gene encodes CDR1 SGHRS and CDR2 YFSETQ. This CDR3 region has 14 residues. V shed 2 bases and J shed 3 bases, with 11 bases lying between them. The CDR3 DNA reads as TGCGCCAGCAGCTTTGGGAGACGTGACACTGAAGCTTTCTTT. This translates into CASSFGRRDTEAFF.

There are a few counts of this clonotype. This chain uses TRBV12-3 or TRBV12-4 with TRBJ2-7, with D tentatively TRBD1 or TRBD2 (5 bases each). This CDR3 is 13 amino acids long. Trimming stripped 8 bases from V and 4 bases from J, with 15 bases between. DNA of the CDR3: TGTGCCAGCCCCGAGAGGGGTAAATACGAGCAGTACTTC. Protein sequence: CASPERGKYEQYF.

The genes are TRBV9 and TRBJ2-7; D unclear. The DNA matches TRBJ2-5 better at its end, which makes the J call doubtful. CDR1 and CDR2 from the germline V gene are SGDLS and YYNGEE. The CDR3 covers 13 residues. The CDR3 spells CASSVDSRETQYF. In DNA, the CDR3 is TGTGCCAGCAGCGTAGACAGTAGGGAGACCCAGTACTTC.

This clonotype was seen at least ten times. The chain combines TRBV7-2 with TRBJ2-1; D uncertain. V was pared by 2 bases and J by 8 bases, with 7 bases between. The CDR3 consists of 12 residues. Germline-derived CDR1 and CDR2 are SGHTA and FQGNSA. CDR3 in amino acids: CASSLNPHEQFF. CDR3 nucleotides: TGTGCCAGCAGCTTAAACCCCCATGAGCAGTTCTTC.

The chain links TRBV3-1 to TRBJ2-7; D gene uncertain. The CDR3 extends over 16 amino acids. Looked up from germline, CDR1 is LGHDT and CDR2 is YNNKEL (reference sequence). Trimming left V 4 bases short and J 2 bases short, with 18 bases between. In DNA, the CDR3 is TGTGCCAGCAGCCCCTCCGGCGGACGAGTGGCCTACGAGCAGTACTTC. It translates to CASSPSGGRVAYEQYF.

This clonotype came up many times. V gene TRBV4-1 combines with J gene TRBJ2-1; 7 nucleotides match TRBD2. Germline-derived CDR1 and CDR2 are MGHRA and YSYEKL. V lost 4 bases to trimming and J lost 6 bases; unmatched junction nucleotides: 9. This CDR3 contains 15 residues. The CDR3 DNA sequence: TGCGCCAGCAGCCGGGCGGGAGATACCCCCAATGAGCAGTTCTTC. Translated, it gives CASSRAGDTPNEQFF.

The V and J genes are TRBV5-5 and TRBJ1-1, with D unresolved. The V and J ends lost 4 bases and 8 bases respectively, with 15 bases between them. Germline V gene sequence: CDR1 SGHKS, CDR2 YYEKEE (reference sequence). The CDR3 runs to 13 residues. The CDR3 region is CASSVDSGAEAFF. CDR3 coding DNA: TGTGCCAGCAGCGTTGATTCGGGTGCAGAAGCTTTCTTT.

This clonotype was detected once. The V and J genes are TRBV29-1 and TRBJ2-1; 12 nucleotides align to TRBD2. V trimming: 6 bases; J trimming: 5 bases; junction bases outside the gene matches: 14. In germline, CDR1 is SQVTM, CDR2 ANQGSEA. The CDR3 is 17 residues long. CDR3 loop: CSVKRGTSGRINNEQFF. The CDR3 region has the DNA TGCAGCGTCAAGAGGGGGACTAGCGGGCGGATTAACAATGAGCAGTTCTTC.

V and J are TRBV20-1 and TRBJ1-1, with TRBD1 identical over 9 bases. J gave up 6 bases and V 7 bases, and 6 bases lay outside the gene matches. Germline V lookup: CDR1 DFQATT, CDR2 SNEGSKA (reference sequence). The CDR3 totals 12 residues. The CDR3 loop is CSVPTGGSEAFF. CDR3 sequence (DNA): TGCAGTGTCCCGACAGGGGGGTCTGAAGCTTTCTTT.

This chain links TRBV6-2 or TRBV6-3 with TRBJ2-4, with TRBD1 matching 7 bases. The J call could be wrong; TRBJ2-7 is a better fit for the DNA end. Germline loops: CDR1 MNHEY, CDR2 SVGEGT. This CDR3 has 12 residues. In DNA, the CDR3 is TGTGCCAGCTGGGACAGAACCTACGAGCAGTACTTC. Translated, it gives CASWDRTYEQYF.

The rearrangement links TRBV20-1 to TRBJ2-3; possibly TRBD1 for D (5 bases). The V end was cut by 3 bases, the J end by 1 base, with 11 bases between. This CDR3 has 14 residues. Germline CDR1 reads DFQATT; CDR2 reads SNEGSKA (reference sequence). Here the CDR3 reads CSASRQGGTDTQYF. CDR3 coding DNA: TGCAGTGCTAGTCGGCAGGGTGGCACAGATACGCAGTATTTT.

This rearrangement joins TRBV2 to TRBJ1-6, with unresolved D. CDR3 length equals 13 residues. Trimming took 7 bases from V and 8 from J, leaving 12 bases between them. Germline-derived CDR1 and CDR2 are SNHLY and FYNNEI. This CDR3 is CASNSGVDSPLHF. The CDR3 region has the DNA TGTGCCAGCAATAGTGGGGTTGATTCACCCCTCCACTTT.

V usage is TRBV2 and J usage is TRBJ1-2; the match to TRBD1 covers 7 bases. V dropped 7 bases and J dropped 7; count of bases not matched to a gene: 9. CDR1 and CDR2 from the germline V gene are SNHLY and FYNNEI. This CDR3 spans 13 amino acids. The CDR3 sequence is CASTVTGSGGYTF. DNA of the CDR3: TGTGCCAGCACCGTGACAGGGTCGGGTGGCTACACCTTC.

J is TRBJ2-3 and V is TRBV5-1, with TRBD2 matching 12 bases. This CDR3 is built from 17 residues. J gave up 11 bases and V 0 bases, and 13 bases lay outside the gene matches. Germline CDR1 is SGHRS and CDR2 is YFSETQ. The DNA for the CDR3 is TGCGCCAGCAGCTTGGTCTCTAGCGGGGGGGCCGCCCAGGTGCAGTATTTT. Its translation is CASSLVSSGGAAQVQYF.

This clonotype was counted between two and nine times. The chain has TRBV4-1 and TRBJ2-5, with a weak D call TRBD2 (7 bases). The CDR3 length is 15 residues. Germline V lookup: CDR1 MGHRA, CDR2 YSYEKL. V was clipped by 1 base and J by 5 bases, with 14 bases between them. The CDR3 reads CASSQGRGGSETQYF. CDR3 nucleotides: TGCGCCAGCAGCCAAGGAAGGGGGGGGAGCGAGACCCAGTACTTC.

The CDR3 region has the DNA TGCAGTGCTAGATGGGACACGATCTATGGCTACACCTTC. This gives the protein CSARWDTIYGYTF. The gene calls are TRBV20-1 and TRBJ1-2, with a possible D match to TRBD1 (6 bases). V was shortened by 2 bases and J by 4 bases, with 11 bases between the two germline ends. The V gene's germline CDR1 is DFQATT and CDR2 SNEGSKA (reference sequence). The CDR3 is 13 residues long.

This chain joins TRBV28 and TRBJ2-5; perhaps TRBD2 as D (6 bases). This CDR3 is built from 11 residues. Per germline, CDR1 MDHEN and CDR2 SYDVKM. Trimming took 8 bases from V and 5 from J, leaving 9 bases between them. The CDR3 loop is CASCGEETQYF. The CDR3 nucleotides read TGTGCCAGCTGCGGGGAGGAGACCCAGTACTTC. Full variable domain (outside the CDR3, taken from reference TRBV28 and TRBJ2-5): DVKVTQSSRYLVKRTGEKVFLECVQDMDHENMFWYRQDPGLGLRLIYFSYDVKMKEKGDIPEGYSVSREKKERFSLILESASTNQTSMYLCASCGEETQYFGPGTRLLVL.